The 14 T cell receptor beta chains listed next were all sequenced from one sample in a study of cytomegalovirus exposure and HLA in healthy donors. Measured with immunoSEQ multiplex PCR; TCRdb has only the in-frame clones, and not every one. The table includes 150,000 to 200,000 clones, around 88% detected once. Sequencing was done on a sample of PBMCs. The receptors here all came from a young woman in good health and CMV-seronegative.

The rearrangement joins TRBV6-5 to TRBJ1-4; D is possibly TRBD1 (5 bases). The CDR3 has 15 residues. The ends were cut back, 2 bases at V and 7 bases at J, with 14 bases in the middle. In germline, CDR1 is MNHEY, CDR2 SVGAGI. CDR3 in DNA: TGTGCCAGCAGTTACAGTGGGGCTACGGGTGAAAAACTGTTTTTT. It is translated as CASSYSGATGEKLFF.

This clone was observed a single time. The chain recombines TRBV5-8 with TRBJ1-3; 7 bases match TRBD1. CDR3 length equals 13 residues. Germline CDR1 SGHTS, CDR2 YDEGEE. V was pared by 4 bases and J by 4 bases, with 2 bases of the junction left unmatched. CDR3 sequence (DNA): TGTGCCAGCAGCCGACAGGGAGGAAACACCATATATTTT. It translates to CASSRQGGNTIYF.

The chain is built from TRBV6-5 and TRBJ2-3, with TRBD2 as a possible D gene (5 bases). The germline V gene encodes CDR1 MNHEY and CDR2 SVGAGI. This CDR3 has 13 amino acids. V gave up 6 bases and J gave up 5 bases, with 12 bases separating them. The CDR3 DNA follows: TGTGCCAGCAGGTCCGGACTCCAAGATACGCAGTATTTT. It is translated as CASRSGLQDTQYF.

This clone was seen more than once but under ten times. This chain links TRBV7-2 with TRBJ2-7, with unresolved D. The V gene lost 4 bases and the J gene lost 3 bases, with 4 bases spanning the gap. The CDR3 length is 11 residues. Germline V CDR1 and CDR2: SGHTA, FQGNSA. The CDR3 region has the DNA TGTGCCAGCAGCTCGCGCTACGAGCAGTACTTC. The encoded protein is CASSSRYEQYF.

V is TRBV4-2 and J is TRBJ2-3; 11 bases fit TRBD2. From germline, CDR1 is LGHNA and CDR2 YNFKEQ. The CDR3 contains 16 residues. Trimming cost V 4 bases and J 4 bases; bases outside gene matches: 7. As DNA, the CDR3 is TGTGCCAGCAGCCTTACTAGCGGGAGAGGCCCAGATACGCAGTATTTT. This sequence encodes CASSLTSGRGPDTQYF.

The CDR3 DNA reads as TGCGCCAGCCTCTCTTATAGCGGGGGCGGGGAGCTGTTTTTT. This codes for CASLSYSGGGELFF. This rearrangement joins TRBV5-1 to TRBJ2-2; 9 positions agree with TRBD2. Germline V gives CDR1 SGHRS, CDR2 YFSETQ. The CDR3 sequence is 14 residues long. Germline trimming cut 7 bases from V and 7 bases from J; bases unmatched to any gene: 8.

The chain carries TRBV11-3 and TRBJ1-2; TRBD1 matches 8 bases. Germline loops: CDR1 SGHNT, CDR2 YENEEA. The J segment lost 4 bases and the V segment lost 7 bases, leaving 17 bases of the junction unmatched. The CDR3 length is 17 residues. CDR3 sequence reads: CASIPGSGQGYLYGYTF. The DNA for the CDR3 is TGTGCCAGCATCCCCGGGAGCGGACAGGGTTATCTCTATGGCTACACCTTC.

The chain is built from TRBV7-6 and TRBJ2-7, with D maybe TRBD1 (6 bases). Germline V lookup: CDR1 SGHVS, CDR2 FNYEAQ. V lost 2 bases to trimming and J lost 4 bases, with 6 bases between them. CDR3 length: 12 residues. The CDR3 DNA reads as TGTGCCAGCAGCTTACAGGGGTACGAGCAGTACTTC. It is translated as CASSLQGYEQYF.

The V gene is TRBV4-1, the J gene TRBJ2-5, with D possibly being TRBD2 (5 bases). The germline V gene encodes CDR1 MGHRA and CDR2 YSYEKL. CDR3 size: 12 residues. Between the trimmed V and J ends, which lost 4 bases and 10 bases, there was a span of 13 bases. CDR3 coding DNA: TGCGCCAGCAGCCCGGGGTGGGGTAGCCAGTACTTC. Translating gives CASSPGWGSQYF.

The chain couples TRBV9 to TRBJ2-2; 11 bases are a match to TRBD1. The CDR3 has 17 amino acids. V gave up 0 bases and J gave up 3 bases; unmatched junction bases: 4. Germline V gene data show CDR1 as SGDLS and CDR2 as YYNGEE. The CDR3 region is CASSVAGTGGYTGELFF. The CDR3 DNA reads as TGTGCCAGCAGCGTAGCCGGGACAGGGGGGTACACCGGGGAGCTGTTTTTT.

This rearrangement joins TRBV30 to TRBJ1-1, with 7 bases fitting TRBD1. The length of the CDR3 is 12 residues. Germline lookup yields CDR1 GTSNPN and CDR2 SVGIG (reference sequence). The trim removed 8 bases at V and 8 bases at J, leaving 11 bases unmatched. The CDR3 nucleotides are TGTGCCAGCGACAGGGTAAAAAACGAAGCTTTCTTT. Its protein is CASDRVKNEAFF.

For this clone: The same CDR3 is also encoded by other DNA sequences in this sample. The rearrangement links TRBV9 to TRBJ2-2; D remains unclear. Trimming left V 0 bases short and J 1 base short, with 4 bases between. The CDR3 is made up of 14 amino acids. Germline V gene data show CDR1 as SGDLS and CDR2 as YYNGEE. The CDR3, as DNA: TGTGCCAGCAGCGTAGCCGGGAACACCGGGGAGCTGTTTTTT. The encoded protein is CASSVAGNTGELFF.

This clone has only a few counts. V is TRBV6-4 and J is TRBJ2-3; possibly TRBD1 for D (5 bases). The germline CDR1 and CDR2 sequences are MRHNA and SNTAGT. The V end lost 4 bases, the J end lost 0 bases, and 8 bases lay between the germline ends. The CDR3 has 14 residues. CDR3 DNA: TGTGCCAGCAGTGGGACAAATAGCACAGATACGCAGTATTTT. It translates to CASSGTNSTDTQYF.

The CDR3 here is CAWSSPGDEQFF. CDR3 in DNA: TGTGCCTGGAGTTCCCCCGGGGATGAGCAGTTCTTC. This chain connects TRBV30 to TRBJ2-1; a weak D match, TRBD2 (5 bases). The germline CDR1 and CDR2 sequences are GTSNPN and SVGIG (reference sequence). Trimming shortened V by 2 bases and J by 8 bases, and 10 bases separated the two germline ends. This CDR3 region has 12 residues.